This T cell receptor (beta chain) was retrieved from a study of neurological immune-mediated disorders. Time point specified: longitudinal time-point 3. The authors made cDNA by 5'RACE with 10-nucleotide random UMIs. Every sequencing run produced over 170 million TCR-beta sequences that came from 15-18 subjects. Via MiXCR, TCRdb re-called the 5' RACE reads, giving one row per CDR3 protein. The sample contains more than 40,000 distinct CDR3 sequences, approximately 11% of which appear only once. V trimming: 6 bases; J trimming: 4 bases; junction bases outside the gene matches: 5. Germline CDR1 SEHNR, CDR2 FQNEAQ (reference sequence). The length of the CDR3 is 13 residues. This clonotype was counted ten times or more. Its antigen is unknown. Study-level results: HTLV-1-associated myelopathy displayed the greatest TCR clonal expansion, and multiple sclerosis exhibited the smallest, lower than that of healthy controls.

Sample: PBMCs. The chain joins TRBV7-9 to TRBJ2-5, with 7 bases aligning to TRBD1. The TCR was taken from a male donor with HTLV-1-associated myelopathy (HAM/TSP). The DNA of the CDR3 is TGTGCCAGCAGAATTGACAGGGCAGAGACCCAGTACTTC. It yields the protein CASRIDRAETQYF. Complete variable domain (other parts from reference TRBV7-9 and TRBJ2-5): DTGVSQNPRHKITKRGQNVTFRCDPISEHNRLYWYRQTLGQGPEFLTYFQNEAQLEKSRLLSDRFSAERPKGSFSTLEIQRTEQGDSAMYLCASRIDRAETQYFGPGTRLLVL.